The 16 T cell receptor beta chains reported below all come from one sample, sequenced in a study of blood T cell repertoires in COVID-19. The table came from immunoSEQ multiplex PCR; TCRdb's copy has only in-frame clones and leaves some out. The table records about 240,000 clones, roughly 90% of them present only once. Sequenced sample: PBMCs or T cells enriched from blood (not recorded which). The receptor source for this set is a woman in her twenties or thirties with acute COVID-19.

This chain uses TRBV4-1 with TRBJ2-6; a weak D match, TRBD1 (6 bases). V dropped 2 bases and J dropped 0 bases, with 14 bases sitting between them. This CDR3 contains 18 residues. Germline lookup yields CDR1 MGHRA and CDR2 YSYEKL. For the CDR3, the DNA is TGCGCCAGCAGCCAACTGACAGGATTCTTCTCTGGGGCCAACGTCCTGACTTTC. Protein product: CASSQLTGFFSGANVLTF.

V gene TRBV10-3 combines with J gene TRBJ1-2, with 8 bases aligning to TRBD1. Germline trimming cut 10 bases from V and 8 bases from J; bases unmatched to any gene: 12. Germline V gives CDR1 ENHRY, CDR2 SYGVKD. The CDR3 has 13 residues. In DNA, the CDR3 is TGTGCCACCCTACGAGACAGGGGTAACGGCTACACCTTC. Translation: CATLRDRGNGYTF.

This clone showed up just once. V usage is TRBV6-5 and J usage is TRBJ1-2, with D uncertain. Per the germline V gene, CDR1 is MNHEY and CDR2 is SVGAGI. V was clipped by 4 bases and J by 8 bases, with 17 bases between them. The CDR3 is made up of 14 amino acids. The CDR3 sequence: CASSSTQAGWGYTF. DNA of the CDR3: TGTGCCAGCAGTTCTACGCAGGCCGGCTGGGGCTACACCTTC.

This chain joins TRBV24-1 and TRBJ2-7; weak D call: TRBD2 (5 bases). CDR3 length equals 17 residues. CDR1 and CDR2 from the germline V gene are KGHDR and SFDVKD. V was trimmed by 1 base and J by 4 bases, leaving 19 bases between them. The CDR3 DNA reads TGTGCCACCAGTGATTTTTGGGCAGGCGGGTTGGGGTACGAGCAGTACTTC. Its translation: CATSDFWAGGLGYEQYF.

The V and J genes are TRBV5-6 and TRBJ2-7; D may be TRBD1 (6 bases). Trimming left V 5 bases short and J 3 bases short, with 9 bases between. CDR1 is SGHDT, CDR2 YYEEEE, per germline. The CDR3 consists of 12 residues. CDR3 sequence: CASSKQGYEQYF. In DNA, the CDR3 is TGTGCCAGCAGTAAACAGGGCTACGAGCAGTACTTC.

The chain is built from TRBV12-5 and TRBJ1-5; D not certain. There are 16 residues in the CDR3. Trimming cost V 0 bases and J 4 bases, with 13 bases left between them. The germline V gene has CDR1 LGHNT and CDR2 FRNRAP. CDR3 nucleotide sequence: TGTGCTAGTGGTTTGGTACAAGAGGGTTTGAATCAGCCCCAGCATTTT. Residues: CASGLVQEGLNQPQHF.

The chain combines TRBV7-2 with TRBJ2-5; D may be TRBD2 (5 bases). Germline CDR1 and CDR2: SGHTA and FQGNSA. V gave up 1 base and J gave up 6 bases, with 12 bases separating them. The CDR3 length is 14 residues. DNA for the CDR3: TGTGCCAGCAGCTTAGGAGGGAGTGCGAAGACCCAGTACTTC. Protein product: CASSLGGSAKTQYF. The whole variable domain, remainder taken from reference TRBV7-2 and TRBJ2-5, is GAGVSQSPSNKVTEKGKDVELRCDPISGHTALYWYRQSLGQGLEFLIYFQGNSAPDKSGLPSDRFSAERTGGSVSTLTIQRTQQEDSAVYLCASSLGGSAKTQYFGPGTRLLVL.

The rearrangement links TRBV5-1 to TRBJ1-4; 7 nucleotides line up with TRBD1. The trim removed 4 bases at V and 6 bases at J, leaving 12 bases unmatched. The CDR3 loop spans 16 amino acids. Germline V gene sequence: CDR1 SGHRS, CDR2 YFSETQ. CDR3 protein: CASSLLGQAADEKLFF. The CDR3 region has the DNA TGCGCCAGCAGCCTTTTAGGACAGGCCGCTGATGAAAAACTGTTTTTT.

J is TRBJ2-7 and V is TRBV7-9, with 12 bases that match TRBD1. Germline V CDR1 and CDR2: SEHNR, FQNEAQ (reference sequence). The V gene end was trimmed by 0 bases and the J gene end by 5 bases; junction bases not matched to a gene: 5. This CDR3 has 16 residues. The CDR3 reads CASSLAGTGGRDEQYF. In nucleotides, the CDR3 is TGTGCCAGCAGCTTAGCGGGGACAGGGGGCAGGGACGAGCAGTACTTC.

The chain joins TRBV6-2 or TRBV6-3 to TRBJ2-5; 8 positions agree with TRBD2. Germline V CDR1 and CDR2: MNHEY, SVGEGT. The CDR3 loop spans 13 amino acids. J lost 3 bases, V lost 5 bases, and 2 bases had no gene match. In nucleotides, the CDR3 is TGTGCCAGCAGTGTACTAGCGGAAGAGACCCAGTACTTC. Its protein product is CASSVLAEETQYF.

This rearrangement joins TRBV18 to TRBJ2-3; 9 bases agree with TRBD1. Germline assignment: CDR1 KGHSH and CDR2 LQKENI. With V trimmed by 3 bases and J by 4 bases, 8 bases remained unmatched. The CDR3 covers 16 residues. The CDR3 loop reads CASSPFAGQGADTQYF. CDR3 sequence (DNA): TGTGCCAGCTCACCCTTCGCGGGACAGGGAGCAGATACGCAGTATTTT.

Here the CDR3 DNA reads TGTGCCAGCAGCTCTCCAGGGGAAAGGGAATCACCCCTCCACTTT. Translating it yields CASSSPGERESPLHF. V usage is TRBV11-2 and J usage is TRBJ1-6; TRBD1 might be the D (6 bases). V lost 4 bases, J lost 10 bases, and 17 bases lay in between. The CDR3 is made up of 15 amino acids. The V gene's germline CDR1 is SGHAT and CDR2 FQNNGV.

The chain has TRBV9 and TRBJ1-2, with D unclear. From germline, CDR1 is SGDLS and CDR2 YYNGEE. Between the trimmed V and J ends, which lost 0 bases and 0 bases, there was a span of 9 bases. The CDR3 extends over 15 amino acids. The chain's CDR3 is CASSVAALANYGYTF. The CDR3 nucleotides read TGTGCCAGCAGCGTAGCTGCGTTAGCTAACTATGGCTACACCTTC.

The chain is built from TRBV19 and TRBJ1-1; 7 nucleotides align to TRBD1. Germline V gives CDR1 LNHDA, CDR2 SQIVND (reference sequence). Germline trimming cut 6 bases from V and 10 bases from J; bases unmatched to any gene: 5. CDR3 length: 11 amino acids. This chain's CDR3 is CASRRGQVAFF. The CDR3, as DNA: TGTGCCAGTAGGAGGGGGCAGGTAGCTTTCTTT.

The V call is TRBV4-1, the J call TRBJ1-5; perhaps TRBD1 as D (6 bases). With 2 bases removed from V and 2 bases from J, the gap between germline ends came to 10 bases. CDR1 MGHRA and CDR2 YSYEKL come from the germline V gene. There are 15 residues in the CDR3. The CDR3 sequence: CASSQSPGGNQPQHF. The CDR3 DNA sequence: TGCGCCAGCAGCCAAAGCCCAGGGGGCAATCAGCCCCAGCATTTT.

In its sample, this clone was seen once. The chain is built from TRBV27 and TRBJ1-5; 9 bases agree with TRBD1. Trimming cost V 1 base and J 5 bases; bases outside gene matches: 6. The V gene's germline CDR1 is MNHEY and CDR2 SMNVEV (reference sequence). The CDR3 has 16 amino acids. The CDR3: CASSLWGQGEHQPQHF. The CDR3 DNA follows: TGTGCCAGCAGTTTATGGGGACAGGGCGAACATCAGCCCCAGCATTTT.